This T cell receptor beta chain was captured by sequencing in a study of CD8 T cells in ankylosing spondylitis. Study-wide results and limits: Disease-linked clones bore a CD8+ phenotype and were relatively rare in peripheral blood. About 8 highly homologous variants formed a TCR beta motif that appeared characteristic of ankylosing spondylitis blood.

Trimming shortened V by 8 bases and J by 1 base, and 8 bases separated the two germline ends. The CDR3 is 12 amino acids. Germline CDR1 reads MDHEN; CDR2 reads SYDVKM. In this sample, this clonotype turned up many times. Its antigen is not known. TCRdb passed the 5' RACE reads through MiXCR, listing each CDR3 protein once. The sample includes some 240,000 distinct CDR3 sequences, 8.6% seen only once; the top ten take around 7%. The sequencing sample was made of blood, either unsorted or a sorted T cell fraction (not recorded which). The sequence came from a male donor with ankylosing spondylitis or in good health (not recorded which). This chain connects TRBV28 to TRBJ1-1; D is uncertain. The DNA of the CDR3 is TGTGCCAGCGGGGTAGGGAACACTGAAGCTTTCTTT. Protein sequence: CASGVGNTEAFF.